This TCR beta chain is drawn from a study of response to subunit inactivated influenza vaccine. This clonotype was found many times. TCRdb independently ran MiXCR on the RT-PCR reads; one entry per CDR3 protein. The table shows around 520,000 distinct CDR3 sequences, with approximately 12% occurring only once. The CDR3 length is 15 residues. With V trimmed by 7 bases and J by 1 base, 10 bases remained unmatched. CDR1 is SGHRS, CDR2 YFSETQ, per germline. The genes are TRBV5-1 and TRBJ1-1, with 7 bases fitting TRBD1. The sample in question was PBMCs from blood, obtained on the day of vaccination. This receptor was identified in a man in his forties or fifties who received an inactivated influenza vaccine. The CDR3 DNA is TGCGCCAGCCGAGCAAGACAGGGCGAGAACACTGAAGCTTTCTTT. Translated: CASRARQGENTEAFF.